The 20 T cell receptor beta chains below were found in one sample sequenced in a study of T cells in Graves' hyperthyroidism and ophthalmopathy. Amplified TCR beta CDR3 regions came from RNA transcripts. First-round RT-PCR with HTBI primers amplified the TCR CDR3 region. MiXCR was run by TCRdb on the multiplex PCR reads, yielding one entry per CDR3 protein. Of 600,000 to 650,000 distinct CDR3 sequences listed, about 16% are singletons. The sequencing input was blood. These receptors were taken from a woman in her 30s with Graves' hyperthyroidism.

This clonotype was counted many times. V is TRBV2 and J is TRBJ2-7; no clear D. This CDR3 is built from 10 residues. Per the germline V gene, CDR1 is SNHLY and CDR2 is FYNNEI. V was shortened by 8 bases and J by 5 bases, with 7 bases between the two germline ends. CDR3 amino acids: CASVRDEQYF. CDR3 in DNA: TGTGCCAGCGTACGGGACGAGCAGTACTTC. Complete variable domain (other parts from reference TRBV2 and TRBJ2-7): EPEVTQTPSHQVTQMGQEVILRCVPISNHLYFYWYRQILGQKVEFLVSFYNNEISEKSEIFDDQFSVERPDGSNFTLKIRSTKLEDSAMYFCASVRDEQYFGPGTRLTVT.

This sequence joins TRBV29-1 and TRBJ2-5, with D possibly matching TRBD2 (6 bases). Germline CDR1 and CDR2: SQVTM and ANQGSEA. The length of the CDR3 is 16 residues. V was pared by 5 bases and J by 3 bases, with 22 bases between. The CDR3 nucleotides read TGCAGCGTTTGGGGAGGAGGGATGGGCCGGGAAGAGACCCAGTACTTC. This codes for CSVWGGGMGREETQYF.

This clonotype was recorded at least ten times. V usage is TRBV6-1 and J usage is TRBJ1-5; possibly TRBD1 for D (5 bases). The V end lost 4 bases, the J end lost 5 bases, and 12 bases lay between the germline ends. The CDR3 totals 14 residues. From germline, CDR1 is MNHNS and CDR2 SASEGT. The CDR3 DNA is TGTGCCAGCAGTGGCTTCAGGGAGGATCAGCCCCAGCATTTT. As protein: CASSGFREDQPQHF.

With regard to this clonotype: A clone one base away is much larger, so this may be a read error. This rearrangement joins TRBV2 to TRBJ2-1; D not certain. The germline gives CDR1 SNHLY, CDR2 FYNNEI. The CDR3 length is 11 residues. CDR3 sequence: CVSSDGNEQFF. As DNA, the CDR3 is TGTGTCAGCAGTGACGGGAATGAGCAGTTCTTC.

This clonotype was observed at least ten times. This chain joins TRBV28 and TRBJ2-1; D call uncertain. The CDR3 sequence is 16 residues long. The germline V and J ends were trimmed by 5 bases and 3 bases, with 17 bases remaining between them. Germline V gives CDR1 MDHEN, CDR2 SYDVKM. CDR3 residues: CASSPLAGPNYNEQFF. In nucleotides, the CDR3 is TGTGCCAGCAGTCCCCTTGCTGGGCCTAACTACAATGAGCAGTTCTTC. Based on the CDR3 plus reference TRBV28 and TRBJ2-1, the full variable domain is DVKVTQSSRYLVKRTGEKVFLECVQDMDHENMFWYRQDPGLGLRLIYFSYDVKMKEKGDIPEGYSVSREKKERFSLILESASTNQTSMYLCASSPLAGPNYNEQFFGPGTRLTVL.

This clonotype was counted many times. The rearrangement joins TRBV20-1 to TRBJ2-1; 8 nucleotides align to TRBD2. CDR1 DFQATT and CDR2 SNEGSKA come from the germline V gene (reference sequence). CDR3 length: 15 residues. The junction had 5 bases not matched to a gene; V was cut back by 0 bases and J by 4 bases. For the CDR3, the DNA is TGCAGTGCTAGAGAGGGAGCGGGAGTATACAATGAGCAGTTCTTC. Translated: CSAREGAGVYNEQFF.

The J gene is TRBJ2-7, the V gene TRBV5-4; TRBD2 agrees at 8 bases. CDR1 SGHNT and CDR2 YYREEE come from the germline V gene (reference sequence). Trimming removed 1 base from V and 2 bases from J; junction bases left unmatched: 5. There are 15 residues in the CDR3. CDR3 sequence reads: CASSLSSGSAYEQYF. CDR3 coding DNA: TGTGCCAGCAGCTTGTCCAGCGGGAGTGCCTACGAGCAGTACTTC.

This clonotype was counted ten times or more. This chain links TRBV20-1 with TRBJ2-1; possibly TRBD1 or TRBD2 for D (6 bases each). The ends were cut back, 3 bases at V and 7 bases at J, with 16 bases in the middle. The CDR3 runs 14 residues. Germline CDR1 DFQATT, CDR2 SNEGSKA (reference sequence). The CDR3 DNA reads as TGCAGTGCTAGGGCCGTGGGGGCGGGAAATGAGCAGTTCTTC. Its protein is CSARAVGAGNEQFF.

This clonotype was seen repeatedly, ten times or more. The rearrangement joins TRBV11-2 to TRBJ2-7; D remains ambiguous. Germline CDR1 and CDR2: SGHAT and FQNNGV. V was shortened by 8 bases and J by 5 bases, with 16 bases between the two germline ends. The CDR3 contains 13 residues. The DNA for the CDR3 is TGTGCCAGCGGGTCCTATAGAACTGACGAGCAGTACTTC. Its translation: CASGSYRTDEQYF.

This clonotype was picked up many times. This chain connects TRBV13 to TRBJ2-2, with D maybe TRBD2 (6 bases). CDR3 length equals 12 residues. V was pared by 5 bases and J by 8 bases, with 9 bases between. The germline CDR1 and CDR2 sequences are PRHDT and FYEKMQ (reference sequence). DNA of the CDR3: TGTGCCAGCAGCGCCGGGACTGGGGAGCTGTTTTTT. As protein: CASSAGTGELFF.

This clonotype turned up a few times. The chain recombines TRBV30 with TRBJ1-1; 8 nucleotides match TRBD1. This CDR3 spans 13 amino acids. Trimming removed 4 bases from V and 0 bases from J; junction bases left unmatched: 1. From germline, CDR1 is GTSNPN and CDR2 SVGIG (reference sequence). In nucleotides, the CDR3 is TGTGCCTGGAAACAGGGGGTGAACACTGAAGCTTTCTTT. It translates to CAWKQGVNTEAFF.

In its sample, this clonotype was seen many times. The chain combines TRBV12-3 or TRBV12-4 with TRBJ2-3, with D unresolved. The CDR3 spans 11 residues. The ends were cut back, 9 bases at V and 10 bases at J, with 14 bases in the middle. CDR3 DNA sequence: TGTGCCAGTCATTCCACACCCCCGCAGTATTTT. This sequence encodes CASHSTPPQYF.

This clonotype has just a few counts. The chain combines TRBV19 with TRBJ2-3; TRBD2 matches 10 bases. Germline V lookup: CDR1 LNHDA, CDR2 SQIVND (reference sequence). This CDR3 comprises 15 residues. V shed 7 bases, J shed 2 bases, and the junction held 6 bases outside the gene matches. The CDR3 region has the DNA TGTGCCAGTAAGGCTAGCGGGAGCCACACAGATACGCAGTATTTT. Amino acids: CASKASGSHTDTQYF.

This clonotype occurred a few times. The V gene is TRBV7-2, the J gene TRBJ2-5, with D hard to call. In germline, CDR1 is SGHTA, CDR2 FQGNSA. This CDR3 region has 14 residues. Trimming removed 1 base from V and 5 bases from J, with 11 bases in between. The CDR3 DNA reads as TGTGCCAGCAGCTTAGTCCTCCTGGGGGAGACCCAGTACTTC. It translates to CASSLVLLGETQYF.

Ten or more counts support this clonotype. The CDR3: CASSPGPTRDWETQYF. The CDR3 DNA reads as TGTGCCAGCAGCCCGGGTCCGACCAGGGATTGGGAGACCCAGTACTTC. The rearrangement uses TRBV7-9 and TRBJ2-5, with a weak D call TRBD1 (5 bases). V dropped 5 bases and J dropped 5 bases, with 21 bases sitting between them. Germline CDR1 SEHNR, CDR2 FQNEAQ (reference sequence). The length of the CDR3 is 16 residues.

This clonotype was seen only a few times. The chain combines TRBV4-1 with TRBJ2-1; 9 bases are shared with TRBD2. The junction had 18 bases not matched to a gene; V was cut back by 4 bases and J by 8 bases. The germline V gene has CDR1 MGHRA and CDR2 YSYEKL. The CDR3 runs to 18 residues. The CDR3 is CASSRRLAEPTIGYEQFF. The CDR3 DNA sequence: TGCGCCAGCAGCCGAAGACTAGCGGAGCCGACGATTGGTTATGAGCAGTTCTTC.

This clonotype came up many times. V usage is TRBV7-2 and J usage is TRBJ2-7; D ambiguous. Trimming removed 5 bases from V and 0 bases from J, with 11 bases in between. Germline values: CDR1 SGHTA, CDR2 FQGNSA. The CDR3 totals 14 residues. This chain's CDR3 is CASSLLLSSYEQYF. The CDR3, as DNA: TGTGCCAGCAGCCTCTTACTTAGCTCCTACGAGCAGTACTTC.

This clonotype was detected only a few times. The V gene is TRBV19, the J gene TRBJ2-7, with 9 bases fitting TRBD1. The germline CDR1 and CDR2 sequences are LNHDA and SQIVND (reference sequence). With 3 bases clipped from V and 4 bases from J, the junction kept 7 bases outside the gene matches. There are 15 residues in the CDR3. CDR3 loop: CASSIPGTGRYEQYF. The CDR3 nucleotides are TGTGCCAGTAGTATTCCGGGGACAGGGCGGTACGAGCAGTACTTC. Variable domain in full (rest from reference TRBV19 and TRBJ2-7): DGGITQSPKYLFRKEGQNVTLSCEQNLNHDAMYWYRQDPGQGLRLIYYSQIVNDFQKGDIAEGYSVSREKKESFPLTVTSAQKNPTAFYLCASSIPGTGRYEQYFGPGTRLTVT.

This clonotype showed up many times. The chain joins TRBV20-1 to TRBJ2-1; TRBD2 matches at 8 bases. CDR1 and CDR2 (germline): DFQATT, SNEGSKA (reference sequence). The CDR3 loop spans 14 amino acids. V lost 3 bases to trimming and J lost 7 bases; unmatched junction nucleotides: 8. CDR3 sequence reads: CSASIGRASNEQFF. In DNA, the CDR3 is TGCAGTGCTAGTATCGGGAGGGCCTCGAATGAGCAGTTCTTC.

This clonotype has ten or more counts. The chain joins TRBV10-3 to TRBJ2-1, with D perhaps TRBD2 (5 bases). This CDR3 spans 14 amino acids. The germline V gene encodes CDR1 ENHRY and CDR2 SYGVKD. V shed 9 bases and J shed 9 bases, with 21 bases lying between them. The CDR3 region has the DNA TGTGCCATTCACCCGGGATTTCAGGTAGCTGAGCAGTTCTTC. This translates into CAIHPGFQVAEQFF.